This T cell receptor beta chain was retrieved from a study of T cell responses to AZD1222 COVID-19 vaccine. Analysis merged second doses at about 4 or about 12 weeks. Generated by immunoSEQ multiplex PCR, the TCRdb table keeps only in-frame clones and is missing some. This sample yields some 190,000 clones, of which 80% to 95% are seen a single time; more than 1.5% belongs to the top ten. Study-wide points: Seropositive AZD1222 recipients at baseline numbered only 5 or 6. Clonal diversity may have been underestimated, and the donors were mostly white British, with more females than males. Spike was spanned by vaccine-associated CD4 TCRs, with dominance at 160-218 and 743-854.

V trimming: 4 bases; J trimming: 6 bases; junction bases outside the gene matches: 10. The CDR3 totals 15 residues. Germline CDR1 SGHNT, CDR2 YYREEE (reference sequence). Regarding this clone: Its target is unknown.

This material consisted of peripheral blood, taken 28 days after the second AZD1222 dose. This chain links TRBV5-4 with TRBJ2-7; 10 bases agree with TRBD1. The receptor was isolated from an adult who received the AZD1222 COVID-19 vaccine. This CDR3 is CASSPISDRGREQYF. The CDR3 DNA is TGTGCCAGCAGCCCAATCTCAGACAGGGGGCGCGAGCAGTACTTC. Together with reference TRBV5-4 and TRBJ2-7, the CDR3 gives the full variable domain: ETGVTQSPTHLIKTRGQQVTLRCSSQSGHNTVSWYQQALGQGPQFIFQYYREEENGRGNFPPRFSGLQFPNYSSELNVNALELDDSALYLCASSPISDRGREQYFGPGTRLTVT.